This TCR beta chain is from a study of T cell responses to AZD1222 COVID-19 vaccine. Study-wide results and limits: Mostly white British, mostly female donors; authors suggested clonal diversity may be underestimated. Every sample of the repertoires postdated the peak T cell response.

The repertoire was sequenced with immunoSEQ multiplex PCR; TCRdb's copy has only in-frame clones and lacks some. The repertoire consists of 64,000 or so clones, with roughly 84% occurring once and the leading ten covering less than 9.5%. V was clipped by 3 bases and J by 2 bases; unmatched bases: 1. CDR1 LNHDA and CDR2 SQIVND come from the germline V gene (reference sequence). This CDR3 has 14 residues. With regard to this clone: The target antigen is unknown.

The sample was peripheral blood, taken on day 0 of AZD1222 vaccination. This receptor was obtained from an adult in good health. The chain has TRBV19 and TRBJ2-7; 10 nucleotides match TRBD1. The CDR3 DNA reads TGTGCCAGTAGTATGGGGACAGGGGCCTACGAGCAGTACTTC. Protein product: CASSMGTGAYEQYF.